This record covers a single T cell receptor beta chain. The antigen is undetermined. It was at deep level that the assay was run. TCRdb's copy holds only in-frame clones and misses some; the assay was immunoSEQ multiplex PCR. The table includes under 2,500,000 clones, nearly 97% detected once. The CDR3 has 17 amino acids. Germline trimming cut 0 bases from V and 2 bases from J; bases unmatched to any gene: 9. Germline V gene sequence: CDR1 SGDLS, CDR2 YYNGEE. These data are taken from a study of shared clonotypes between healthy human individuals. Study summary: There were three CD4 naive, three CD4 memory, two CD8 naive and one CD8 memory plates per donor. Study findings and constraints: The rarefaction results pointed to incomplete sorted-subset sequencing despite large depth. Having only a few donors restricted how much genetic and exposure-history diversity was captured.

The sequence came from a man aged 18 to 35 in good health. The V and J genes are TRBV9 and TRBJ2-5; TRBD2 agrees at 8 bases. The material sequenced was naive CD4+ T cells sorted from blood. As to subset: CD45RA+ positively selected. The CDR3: CASSVALAGTPQETQYF. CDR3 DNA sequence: TGTGCCAGCAGCGTAGCTCTAGCGGGTACCCCTCAAGAGACCCAGTACTTC.